Included here is one T cell receptor (beta chain) sequence, with context. Its cognate antigen has yet to be identified. No base qualities exist here, and no much larger clone lies one base off it. These data belong to a study of control samples from healthy donors and cancer patients (dated by TCRdb to about 2020). The receptor library was made with the immunoSEQ multiplex PCR assay. Held by TCRdb, this immuneACCESS table contains in-frame sequences only and omits some clones. Under half of the omission traces to an unresolved V gene where checked; the cause of the rest is unknown. Counted in this sample were around 96,000 clones; approximately 95% of them appeared once. The biggest ten clones account for approximately 7.6% of the sample. The specimen was blood. The receptor was isolated from a young man in good health.

Here the CDR3 is given as CASSVVGTGGNNEQFF. Read as DNA, the sequence is TGTGCCAGCAGCGTAGTCGGGACAGGGGGAAACAATGAGCAGTTCTTC. The rearranged segments are TRBV9 and TRBJ2-1, with TRBD1 matching 11 junction bases. Germline trimming amounts to 0 bases on V and 5 bases on J, with 4 as the count of junction bases outside the gene matches. Reading the germline V gene gives CDR1 SGDLS and CDR2 YYNGEE. CDR3 length: 16 amino acids, cysteine to phenylalanine. CDR3 DNA is the only sequence kept; it has 48 bases, read in frame from the first base. The reference TRBV9 and TRBJ2-1 proteins fill in what lies around the CDR3, so the full variable domain reads DSGVTQTPKHLITATGQRVTLRCSPRSGDLSVYWYQQSLDQGLQFLIQYYNGEERAKGNILERFSAQQFPDLHSELNLSSLELGDSALYFCASSVVGTGGNNEQFFGPGTRLTVL.